Following are 11 T cell receptor beta chains from one sample sequenced in a study of cytotoxic CD8 clonotypes in ibrutinib-treated CLL. Profiled with immunoSEQ multiplex PCR; TCRdb holds only in-frame clones, not every one. The data contain 250,000 to 350,000 clones, approximately 76% of them singletons. Sample: PBMCs, taken at disease progression, from a patient treated with ibrutinib. The origin of the receptors is a human donor with chronic lymphocytic leukemia.

The chain uses TRBV10-3 and TRBJ1-4; no reliable D call. The CDR3 loop spans 14 amino acids. Germline CDR1 is ENHRY and CDR2 is SYGVKD. V lost 11 bases, J lost 0 bases, and 13 bases lay in between. CDR3 protein: CASRPTPTNEKLFF. CDR3 coding DNA: TGTGCCTCACGGCCGACCCCAACTAATGAAAAACTGTTTTTT.

The rearrangement uses TRBV11-3 and TRBJ2-1; TRBD2 matches 7 bases. This CDR3 contains 19 residues. CDR1 and CDR2 from the germline V gene are SGHNT and YENEEA. The junction had 20 bases not matched to a gene; V was cut back by 1 base and J by 8 bases. Here the CDR3 DNA reads TGTGCCAGCAGCTTAGGCCCATCGATGCGGGAGAAATATTGGGATGAGCAGTTCTTC. This gives the protein CASSLGPSMREKYWDEQFF.

The rearrangement joins TRBV19 to TRBJ2-3, with 9 bases matching TRBD1. The CDR3 runs to 16 residues. The ends lost 5 bases at V and 7 bases at J; junction bases unmatched: 13. Germline V lookup: CDR1 LNHDA, CDR2 SQIVND (reference sequence). In DNA form, the CDR3 reads TGTGCCAGTAGTCTCCTGACAGGGGGGTCAGGAAATACGCAGTATTTT. It specifies CASSLLTGGSGNTQYF. Together with reference TRBV19 and TRBJ2-3, the CDR3 gives the full variable domain: DGGITQSPKYLFRKEGQNVTLSCEQNLNHDAMYWYRQDPGQGLRLIYYSQIVNDFQKGDIAEGYSVSREKKESFPLTVTSAQKNPTAFYLCASSLLTGGSGNTQYFGPGTRLTVL.

There are a few counts of this clone. V and J are TRBV9 and TRBJ1-6; TRBD1 matches 8 bases. This CDR3 has 16 residues. V shed 0 bases and J 7 bases; nucleotides not matched to a gene: 6. Germline lookup yields CDR1 SGDLS and CDR2 YYNGEE. The CDR3 DNA reads as TGTGCCAGCAGCGTAGGGTACAGGGGGTCCAATTCACCCCTCCACTTT. It codes for CASSVGYRGSNSPLHF.

The chain employs TRBV29-1 and TRBJ2-1; D may be TRBD2 (7 bases). CDR3 length: 14 amino acids. Germline CDR1 SQVTM, CDR2 ANQGSEA. The germline V and J ends were trimmed by 6 bases and 7 bases, with 19 bases remaining between them. This CDR3 reads CSVQRGTGGNEQFF. In DNA form, the CDR3 reads TGCAGCGTCCAAAGGGGGACCGGGGGGAATGAGCAGTTCTTC.

V is TRBV18 and J is TRBJ1-5; D unclear. This CDR3 is 14 amino acids long. Germline V gene sequence: CDR1 KGHSH, CDR2 LQKENI. Trimming shortened V by 1 base and J by 4 bases, and 8 bases separated the two germline ends. In nucleotides, the CDR3 is TGTGCCAGCTCACCACAGGCCGGAAATCAGCCCCAGCATTTT. Protein sequence: CASSPQAGNQPQHF.

The V gene is TRBV9, the J gene TRBJ2-3, with TRBD2 as a possible D gene (7 bases). The CDR3 extends over 15 amino acids. Trimming removed 4 bases at V and 1 base at J, with 13 bases between. The germline V gene encodes CDR1 SGDLS and CDR2 YYNGEE. The CDR3 sequence: CASSPRGGGTDTQYF. CDR3 DNA: TGTGCCAGCAGCCCCCGCGGGGGCGGCACAGATACGCAGTATTTT. The whole variable domain, filled in from reference TRBV9 and TRBJ2-3, reads DSGVTQTPKHLITATGQRVTLRCSPRSGDLSVYWYQQSLDQGLQFLIQYYNGEERAKGNILERFSAQQFPDLHSELNLSSLELGDSALYFCASSPRGGGTDTQYFGPGTRLTVL.

The chain employs TRBV5-1 and TRBJ2-7; no firm D call. Between the trimmed V and J ends, which lost 4 bases and 0 bases, there was a span of 11 bases. Germline V gene lookup returns CDR1 SGHRS and CDR2 YFSETQ. This CDR3 is built from 14 residues. This CDR3 is CASSRSESSYEQYF. For the CDR3, the DNA is TGCGCCAGCAGCAGATCCGAGAGCTCCTACGAGCAGTACTTC.

The chain joins TRBV28 to TRBJ2-2; tentative D call: TRBD2 (5 bases). The CDR3 has 14 residues. Germline values: CDR1 MDHEN, CDR2 SYDVKM. V was pared by 2 bases and J by 1 base, with 5 bases between. The CDR3 spells CASSLRGNTGELFF. CDR3 DNA: TGTGCCAGCAGTTTACGGGGGAACACCGGGGAGCTGTTTTTT.

The chain joins TRBV9 to TRBJ2-7; 9 bases align to TRBD2. V shed 4 bases, J shed 1 base, and the junction held 6 bases outside the gene matches. Germline lookup yields CDR1 SGDLS and CDR2 YYNGEE. The CDR3 contains 15 residues. CDR3 region: CASSFSSGTSYEQYF. CDR3 sequence (DNA): TGTGCCAGCAGCTTTTCTAGCGGGACATCCTACGAGCAGTACTTC.

This clone was found a few times. The J gene is TRBJ2-7, the V gene TRBV7-2, with 12 bases identical to TRBD2. CDR1 is SGHTA and CDR2 is FQGNSA in the germline V gene. The CDR3 consists of 15 residues. Germline trimming cut 5 bases from V and 6 bases from J; bases unmatched to any gene: 8. CDR3 in amino acids: CASSLKTSGSTEQYF. The DNA for the CDR3 is TGTGCCAGCAGCCTAAAGACTAGCGGGAGTACCGAGCAGTACTTC.